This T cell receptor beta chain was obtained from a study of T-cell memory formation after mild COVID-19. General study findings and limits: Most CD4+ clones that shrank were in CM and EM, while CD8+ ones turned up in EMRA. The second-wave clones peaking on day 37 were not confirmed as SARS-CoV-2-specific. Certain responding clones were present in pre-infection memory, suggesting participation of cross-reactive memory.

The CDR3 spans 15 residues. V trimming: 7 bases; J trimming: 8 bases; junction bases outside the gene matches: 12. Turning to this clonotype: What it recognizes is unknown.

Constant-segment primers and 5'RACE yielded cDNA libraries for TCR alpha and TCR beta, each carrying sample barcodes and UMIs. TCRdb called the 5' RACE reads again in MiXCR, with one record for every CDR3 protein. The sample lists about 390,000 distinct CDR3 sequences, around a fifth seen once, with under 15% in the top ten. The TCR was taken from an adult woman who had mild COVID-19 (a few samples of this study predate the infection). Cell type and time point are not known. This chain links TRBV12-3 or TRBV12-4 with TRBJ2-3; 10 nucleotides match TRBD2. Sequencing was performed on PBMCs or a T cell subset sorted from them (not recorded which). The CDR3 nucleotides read TGTGCCAGCACAAGCGGGGGGGCCCTATTGGCTACGCAGTATTTT. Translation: CASTSGGALLATQYF.